This paragraph reports one T cell receptor (beta chain). Its antigen is unidentified. Trimming cost V 8 bases and J 1 base; bases outside gene matches: 6. CDR3 length equals 15 residues. CDR1 and CDR2 (germline): WSHSY, SAAADI. Generated by immunoSEQ multiplex PCR, the TCRdb table keeps only in-frame clones and is missing some. In the table there are about 130,000 clones, about 88% of which are singletons. This record comes from a study of radiation and T cells in renal cell carcinoma. For the study at large: Nephrectomy followed 15 Gy stereotactic body radiation by 4 weeks. General observations from the study: Baseline intratumoral clonotype presence is unknown without pretreatment biopsies.

Time point described: baseline pretreatment blood. Treatment in this sample: 15 Gy SBRT to primary tumor, nephrectomy 4 weeks later. Radiation-treated patients gave blood at baseline, week 2 and week 4. The chain uses TRBV10-2 and TRBJ2-3, with 10 nucleotides matching TRBD2. The receptor comes from a woman between 50 and 59 years old with renal cell carcinoma. This specimen consisted of blood, obtained from a patient whose treatment included radiotherapy and nephrectomy. CDR3 protein: CASQDGTSGTDTQYF. CDR3 sequence (DNA): TGCGCCAGCCAAGACGGGACTAGCGGCACAGATACGCAGTATTTT.